One and the same sample provided the 30 T cell receptor beta chains below, sequenced in a study of shared clonotypes between healthy human individuals. Sequenced by immunoSEQ multiplex PCR; TCRdb stores in-frame clones only, minus some. The table lists about 2,500,000 clones, approximately 92% of them singletons, with over 0.12% in the top ten. The specimen was naive CD4+ T cells sorted from blood. The subset: CD45RA+ positively selected. The receptors were sampled from a man in his late teens or twenties in good health.

In regard to this clone: The sample holds other DNA sequences that translate to the same CDR3. The chain combines TRBV5-4 with TRBJ2-7, with a weak D call TRBD2 (6 bases). The CDR3 contains 16 residues. Trimming left V 0 bases short and J 0 bases short, with 13 bases between. The germline V gene encodes CDR1 SGHNT and CDR2 YYREEE (reference sequence). The CDR3 sequence: CASSLGGGVSSYEQYF. The CDR3 DNA follows: TGTGCCAGCAGCTTGGGAGGCGGGGTGAGCTCCTACGAGCAGTACTTC. The variable domain in full, with the rest retrieved from reference TRBV5-4 and TRBJ2-7, is ETGVTQSPTHLIKTRGQQVTLRCSSQSGHNTVSWYQQALGQGPQFIFQYYREEENGRGNFPPRFSGLQFPNYSSELNVNALELDDSALYLCASSLGGGVSSYEQYFGPGTRLTVT.

This clone was found a few times. This same CDR3 is encoded by further DNA sequences in the sample. The chain has TRBV4-1 and TRBJ1-5, with TRBD1 as a possible D gene (6 bases). The CDR3 is 15 residues long. Germline-derived CDR1 and CDR2 are MGHRA and YSYEKL. Trimming stripped 3 bases from V and 1 base from J, with 10 bases between. The CDR3 sequence is CASSQGAGSNQPQHF. The CDR3 DNA is TGCGCCAGCAGCCAGGGGGCCGGGAGCAATCAGCCCCAGCATTTT.

This rearrangement joins TRBV11-3 to TRBJ2-3; 10 bases fit TRBD1. This CDR3 spans 14 amino acids. Looked up from germline, CDR1 is SGHNT and CDR2 is YENEEA. V dropped 5 bases and J dropped 5; count of bases not matched to a gene: 4. The CDR3 loop reads CASSARDRGDTQYF. CDR3 DNA: TGTGCCAGCAGCGCCCGGGACAGGGGAGATACGCAGTATTTT.

The V and J genes are TRBV15 and TRBJ1-4; D is ambiguous. Trimming removed 1 base at V and 0 bases at J, with 9 bases between. This CDR3 is 16 amino acids long. CDR1 is LNHNV, CDR2 YYDKDF, per germline (reference sequence). The CDR3 DNA sequence: TGTGCCACCAGCAGAGCTTTGGGAGCAACTAATGAAAAACTGTTTTTT. Its protein is CATSRALGATNEKLFF.

The chain is built from TRBV6-1 and TRBJ2-7; 7 positions match TRBD2. CDR3 length: 13 amino acids. CDR1 and CDR2 from the germline V gene are MNHNS and SASEGT. V lost 10 bases and J lost 2; bases outside the gene matches: 8. CDR3 sequence: CAIKGGRAYEQYF. In DNA form, the CDR3 reads TGTGCCATCAAGGGAGGGAGGGCCTACGAGCAGTACTTC.

The gene calls are TRBV9 and TRBJ2-6; D is perhaps TRBD2 (5 bases). Germline CDR1 is SGDLS and CDR2 is YYNGEE. The CDR3 sequence is 15 residues long. V was clipped by 3 bases and J by 4 bases, with 11 bases between them. The CDR3 reads CASSARPGGANVLTF. The CDR3 nucleotides are TGTGCCAGCAGCGCCCGGCCGGGAGGGGCCAACGTCCTGACTTTC. The full variable domain, with the rest looked up from reference TRBV9 and TRBJ2-6, is DSGVTQTPKHLITATGQRVTLRCSPRSGDLSVYWYQQSLDQGLQFLIQYYNGEERAKGNILERFSAQQFPDLHSELNLSSLELGDSALYFCASSARPGGANVLTFGAGSRLTVL.

V and J are TRBV5-1 and TRBJ1-5, with TRBD1 as a possible D gene (6 bases). The V end lost 0 bases, the J end lost 5 bases, and 12 bases lay between the germline ends. Germline assignment: CDR1 SGHRS and CDR2 YFSETQ. CDR3 length: 15 amino acids. This chain's CDR3 is CASSLEGGDDQPQHF. CDR3 coding DNA: TGCGCCAGCAGCTTGGAAGGGGGGGACGATCAGCCCCAGCATTTT.

The rearrangement joins TRBV12-5 to TRBJ1-1; TRBD1 matches at 8 bases. Germline V CDR1 and CDR2: LGHNT, FRNRAP. The V segment lost 2 bases and the J segment 11 bases; nucleotides outside the gene matches: 4. The CDR3 runs to 12 residues. CDR3 sequence (DNA): TGTGCTAGTGGTTTGCAGGGGGCCTGGGCTTTCTTT. Translating it yields CASGLQGAWAFF.

V gene TRBV5-1 combines with J gene TRBJ2-3; D not resolved. The CDR3 spans 14 residues. Trimming pared 2 bases from V and 2 bases from J, leaving 9 bases between. The V gene's germline CDR1 is SGHRS and CDR2 YFSETQ. The CDR3 sequence: CASSLTGTTDTQYF. For the CDR3, the DNA is TGCGCCAGCAGCTTAACCGGAACCACAGATACGCAGTATTTT.

The chain combines TRBV10-2 with TRBJ1-5; possibly TRBD1 for D (5 bases). With 2 bases removed from V and 0 bases from J, the gap between germline ends came to 11 bases. This CDR3 region has 16 residues. Germline V gives CDR1 WSHSY, CDR2 SAAADI. The CDR3 protein is CASSEGAAVSNQPQHF. In DNA form, the CDR3 reads TGCGCCAGCAGTGAGGGGGCAGCCGTTAGCAATCAGCCCCAGCATTTT.

This chain connects TRBV7-9 to TRBJ2-2, with 8 bases aligning to TRBD2. The V and J ends lost 6 bases and 5 bases, in that order; junction bases with no gene match: 8. Germline V gene data show CDR1 as SEHNR and CDR2 as FQNEAQ (reference sequence). This CDR3 contains 15 residues. CDR3 sequence reads: CASSRGGQRTGELFF. The CDR3 region has the DNA TGTGCCAGCAGTCGCGGGGGGCAGAGAACCGGGGAGCTGTTTTTT.

This clone is a singleton in its sample. The chain carries TRBV5-4 and TRBJ1-3; D unresolved. The CDR3 extends over 16 amino acids. The germline CDR1 and CDR2 sequences are SGHNT and YYREEE (reference sequence). Deletions cut 0 bases from V and 2 bases from J, with 12 bases between. CDR3 region: CASSLASSGPGNTIYF. CDR3 sequence (DNA): TGTGCCAGCAGCTTGGCCTCGTCAGGCCCTGGAAACACCATATATTTT.

CDR3 nucleotide sequence: TGTGCCAGCAGCCTACGGACAGACTATGGCTACACCTTC. It specifies CASSLRTDYGYTF. V gene TRBV14 combines with J gene TRBJ1-2; D is perhaps TRBD1 (6 bases). Deletions cut 4 bases from V and 3 bases from J, with 9 bases between. Looked up from germline, CDR1 is SGHDN and CDR2 is FVKESK. This CDR3 contains 13 residues.

The rearrangement uses TRBV5-4 and TRBJ2-3; possible D gene TRBD2, 6 bases. CDR3 size: 17 residues. The germline V gene encodes CDR1 SGHNT and CDR2 YYREEE (reference sequence). V lost 4 bases and J lost 4, with 22 bases in between. CDR3 sequence: CASSLPGAARTADTQYF. DNA of the CDR3: TGTGCCAGCAGCCTCCCGGGAGCCGCCCGGACTGCAGATACGCAGTATTTT.

This chain links TRBV15 with TRBJ1-2; D is unclear. CDR3 length: 14 residues. CDR1 is LNHNV, CDR2 YYDKDF, per germline (reference sequence). Trimming cost V 4 bases and J 7 bases, with 16 bases left between them. The CDR3 reads CATSIYPGLGGYTF. In DNA form, the CDR3 reads TGTGCCACCAGCATTTATCCGGGCCTTGGTGGCTACACCTTC. The whole variable domain, remainder taken from reference TRBV15 and TRBJ1-2, is DAMVIQNPRYQVTQFGKPVTLSCSQTLNHNVMYWYQQKSSQAPKLLFHYYDKDFNNEADTPDNFQSRRPNTSFCFLDIRSPGLGDTAMYLCATSIYPGLGGYTFGSGTRLTVV.

In its sample, this clone was seen once. This rearrangement joins TRBV4-1 to TRBJ1-2, with 10 bases lining up with TRBD1. J gave up 3 bases and V 0 bases, and 7 bases lay outside the gene matches. CDR1 is MGHRA and CDR2 is YSYEKL in the germline V gene. This CDR3 region has 17 residues. The CDR3 loop reads CASSQDRQGAQDYGYTF. The CDR3 coding sequence is TGCGCCAGCAGCCAAGACCGACAGGGGGCGCAGGACTATGGCTACACCTTC.

The chain uses TRBV10-3 and TRBJ1-1; tentatively, D is TRBD1 (5 bases). Germline values: CDR1 ENHRY, CDR2 SYGVKD. V lost 6 bases, J lost 5 bases, and 16 bases lay in between. The CDR3 spans 14 residues. CDR3 nucleotides: TGTGCCATCAGGGAGCCCGGGGGGGGGACTGAAGCTTTCTTT. The encoded protein is CAIREPGGGTEAFF.

This clone was detected only a few times. The rearrangement joins TRBV25-1 to TRBJ1-2; D possibly corresponds to TRBD1 (6 bases). Germline V gene lookup returns CDR1 MGHDK and CDR2 SYGVNS. V dropped 6 bases and J dropped 4 bases, with 12 bases sitting between them. CDR3 length: 13 amino acids. The CDR3 here is CASRSRGAYGYTF. Here the CDR3 DNA reads TGTGCCAGCAGGTCGCGGGGGGCCTATGGCTACACCTTC.

This chain joins TRBV10-3 and TRBJ1-3; D is perhaps TRBD1 (5 bases). Trimming removed 9 bases at V and 9 bases at J, with 21 bases between. The germline V gene encodes CDR1 ENHRY and CDR2 SYGVKD. The CDR3 runs to 14 residues. In DNA form, the CDR3 reads TGTGCCATGGGGACCGAGCCCGGATATGGCACCATATATTTT. This translates into CAMGTEPGYGTIYF.

V is TRBV9 and J is TRBJ2-1; D may correspond to TRBD1 or TRBD2 (5 bases each). CDR1 SGDLS and CDR2 YYNGEE come from the germline V gene. The germline V and J ends were trimmed by 3 bases and 0 bases, with 10 bases remaining between them. This CDR3 spans 15 amino acids. The DNA for the CDR3 is TGTGCCAGCAGCGGAGAGGGGTTCTCCTACAATGAGCAGTTCTTC. It is translated as CASSGEGFSYNEQFF.

This sequence joins TRBV12-5 and TRBJ2-7, with TRBD1 as a possible D gene (5 bases). The CDR3 runs 12 residues. From germline, CDR1 is LGHNT and CDR2 FRNRAP. The V end lost 5 bases, the J end lost 4 bases, and 9 bases lay between the germline ends. The CDR3 DNA follows: TGTGCTAGTGGTCACAGGCTATACGAGCAGTACTTC. It encodes CASGHRLYEQYF.

Worth noting for this clone: Compared with germline, one end of the junction differs, possibly owing to a read error. CDR3: CASSTTSSHEQYF. CDR3 DNA sequence: TGTGCCAGCAGCACCACTAGCTCCCACGAGCAGTACTTC. This chain uses TRBV5-4 with TRBJ2-7, with a weak D call TRBD2 (6 bases). The CDR3 has 13 amino acids. Per the germline V gene, CDR1 is SGHNT and CDR2 is YYREEE (reference sequence).

The CDR3 DNA is TGTGCCAGCAGTCTCGACAGGGACAATGAGCAGTTCTTC. Translated, it gives CASSLDRDNEQFF. The chain joins TRBV6-5 to TRBJ2-1; 7 nucleotides line up with TRBD1. CDR3 length: 13 amino acids. V shed 5 bases, J shed 5 bases, and the junction held 3 bases outside the gene matches. CDR1 and CDR2 from the germline V gene are MNHEY and SVGAGI.

The chain is built from TRBV5-1 and TRBJ1-2; TRBD1 agrees at 11 bases. This CDR3 spans 16 amino acids. V lost 3 bases to trimming and J lost 2 bases; unmatched junction nucleotides: 6. Germline V lookup: CDR1 SGHRS, CDR2 YFSETQ. CDR3 nucleotides: TGCGCCAGCAGCTCTGGTGGGACAGGGGGGAACTATGGCTACACCTTC. Its protein is CASSSGGTGGNYGYTF. Based on the CDR3 plus reference TRBV5-1 and TRBJ1-2, the full variable domain is KAGVTQTPRYLIKTRGQQVTLSCSPISGHRSVSWYQQTPGQGLQFLFEYFSETQRNKGNFPGRFSGRQFSNSRSEMNVSTLELGDSALYLCASSSGGTGGNYGYTFGSGTRLTVV.

This sequence joins TRBV28 and TRBJ1-1, with D unclear. V was cut by 3 bases and J by 4 bases, with 18 bases left in between. Germline V lookup: CDR1 MDHEN, CDR2 SYDVKM. The CDR3 contains 16 residues. In DNA form, the CDR3 reads TGTGCCAGCAGTTTGGCCCGCTTGGGGTTCATCACTGAAGCTTTCTTT. It translates to CASSLARLGFITEAFF.

The V call is TRBV13, the J call TRBJ2-7; TRBD2 is a possible D gene (6 bases). The CDR3 sequence is 16 residues long. Deletions cut 0 bases from V and 5 bases from J, with 17 bases between. The germline CDR1 and CDR2 sequences are PRHDT and FYEKMQ (reference sequence). The CDR3 loop reads CASSLGRRDPRHEQYF. In DNA form, the CDR3 reads TGTGCCAGCAGCTTAGGTCGGCGGGACCCTCGGCACGAGCAGTACTTC. The full variable domain, in which reference TRBV13 and TRBJ2-7 provide the parts outside the CDR3, is AAGVIQSPRHLIKEKRETATLKCYPIPRHDTVYWYQQGPGQDPQFLISFYEKMQSDKGSIPDRFSAQQFSDYHSELNMSSLELGDSALYFCASSLGRRDPRHEQYFGPGTRLTVT.

The chain employs TRBV1 and TRBJ2-1; the D call of TRBD2 is as the table states it, not checked on the DNA. TRBV1 is listed as a pseudogene. The CDR3 has 16 amino acids. CDR3 nucleotide sequence: TGCACCAGCAGCCAAGATATAGCGGCCACCTACAATGAGCAGTTCTTC. Its translation: CTSSQDIAATYNEQFF.

This clone turned up a few times. In the same sample, other DNA sequences code for this CDR3. J is TRBJ1-1 and V is TRBV11-2; no clear D. The CDR3 totals 11 residues. Germline V CDR1 and CDR2: SGHAT, FQNNGV. V was trimmed by 1 base and J by 6 bases, leaving 3 bases between them. CDR3 residues: CASSLVSEAFF. CDR3 nucleotides: TGTGCCAGCAGCTTAGTATCTGAAGCTTTCTTT. Complete variable domain (other parts from reference TRBV11-2 and TRBJ1-1): EAGVAQSPRYKIIEKRQSVAFWCNPISGHATLYWYQQILGQGPKLLIQFQNNGVVDDSQLPKDRFSAERLKGVDSTLKIQPAKLEDSAVYLCASSLVSEAFFGQGTRLTVV.

The chain joins TRBV5-5 to TRBJ1-2; D is unclear. The CDR3 is made up of 14 amino acids. Trimming removed 1 base from V and 4 bases from J, with 11 bases in between. Germline values: CDR1 SGHKS, CDR2 YYEKEE (reference sequence). For the CDR3, the DNA is TGTGCCAGCAGCTTGTTCAAGGACTCCTATGGCTACACCTTC. Amino acids: CASSLFKDSYGYTF.

The CDR3 loop is CASSVQTSGNNEQFF. CDR3 coding DNA: TGTGCCAGCAGTGTACAGACTAGCGGGAACAATGAGCAGTTCTTC. The V gene is TRBV2, the J gene TRBJ2-1, with 11 bases matching TRBD2. This CDR3 has 15 residues. J gave up 5 bases and V 4 bases, and 4 bases lay outside the gene matches. Per germline, CDR1 SNHLY and CDR2 FYNNEI.